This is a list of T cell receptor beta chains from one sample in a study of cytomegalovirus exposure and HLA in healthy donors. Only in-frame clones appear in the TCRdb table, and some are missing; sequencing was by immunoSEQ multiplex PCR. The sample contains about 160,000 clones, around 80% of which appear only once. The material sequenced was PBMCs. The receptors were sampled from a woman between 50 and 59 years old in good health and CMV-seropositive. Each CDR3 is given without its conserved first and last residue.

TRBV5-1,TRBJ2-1,ASSFASSNEQF
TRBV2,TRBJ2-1,ASSEASGSYNEQF
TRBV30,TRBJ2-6,AWTGVWVSGANVLT
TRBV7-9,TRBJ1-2,ASSLALAGADGYT
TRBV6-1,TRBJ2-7,ASRTPPFYEQY
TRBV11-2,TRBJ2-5,ASSFSGTVSETQY
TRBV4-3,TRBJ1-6,ASSQDLAESPLH
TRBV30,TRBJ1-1,AWSVRRLDTEAF
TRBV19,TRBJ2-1,ASSIQLAISSYNEQF
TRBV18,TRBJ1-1,ASSPQHAEAF
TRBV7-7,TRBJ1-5,ASSFQAIDQPQH
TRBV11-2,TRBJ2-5,ASSLQVSAQETQY
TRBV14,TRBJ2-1,ASSPHWGSGSSYNEQF
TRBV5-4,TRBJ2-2,ASSPGGSLSGLNTGELF
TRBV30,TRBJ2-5,AWSVLGGGETQY
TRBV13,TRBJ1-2,ASSRHGKGANYGYT
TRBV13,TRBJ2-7,ASSLGDRGSDEQY
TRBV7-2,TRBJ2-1,ASSSFPGYRLQEQF
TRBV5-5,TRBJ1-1,ASSWNYGSYTEAF
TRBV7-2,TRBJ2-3,ASSPSSGGGDTQY
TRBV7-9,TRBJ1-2,ASSLSGGILDGYT
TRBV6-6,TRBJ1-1,ASRSGTLEAF
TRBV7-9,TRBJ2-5,ASSLTGGQETQY